What follows are 3 T cell receptor beta chains derived from one specimen sequenced in a study of blood T cell repertoires in COVID-19. Measured with immunoSEQ multiplex PCR; TCRdb has only the in-frame clones, and not every one. Of about 81,000 clones listed, more than 85% are singletons. The sample comprised PBMCs or T cells enriched from blood (not recorded which). The receptors were sampled from a woman between 50 and 59 years old with acute COVID-19.

The chain recombines TRBV5-1 with TRBJ2-3, with D tentatively TRBD1 (5 bases). The CDR3 has 15 amino acids. CDR1 is SGHRS, CDR2 YFSETQ, per germline. The V end lost 0 bases, the J end lost 2 bases, and 10 bases lay between the germline ends. This CDR3 reads CASSLEGRVTDTQYF. CDR3 nucleotide sequence: TGCGCCAGCAGCTTGGAGGGCAGGGTCACAGATACGCAGTATTTT.

The chain links TRBV7-9 to TRBJ1-2; 8 bases map to TRBD1. CDR1 SEHNR and CDR2 FQNEAQ come from the germline V gene (reference sequence). The CDR3 consists of 15 residues. J gave up 7 bases and V 1 base, and 8 bases lay outside the gene matches. CDR3 coding DNA: TGTGCCAGCAGCTTAGGTCAGGGGGCGATTTCTGGCTACACCTTC. Translation gives CASSLGQGAISGYTF.

The rearrangement links TRBV30 to TRBJ2-1; D gene ambiguous. The V end lost 0 bases, the J end lost 0 bases, and 9 bases lay between the germline ends. The V gene's germline CDR1 is GTSNPN and CDR2 SVGIG (reference sequence). This CDR3 contains 15 residues. CDR3: CAWSVRASSYNEQFF. Here the CDR3 DNA reads TGTGCCTGGAGTGTACGAGCATCCTCCTACAATGAGCAGTTCTTC.